Below, 24 T cell receptor beta chains from the same sample are listed, as sequenced in a study of T-cell memory formation after mild COVID-19. Each CDR3 protein is one row after TCRdb ran MiXCR on the 5' RACE reads. The sample has 280,000 or so distinct CDR3 sequences, around 8% seen once; the top ten hold approximately 23%. Sequences were obtained from PBMCs or a T cell subset sorted from them (not recorded which). The receptors originated from a man younger than 35 who had mild COVID-19 (a few samples of this study predate the infection). Cell type and time point are not known.

This clonotype has only a few counts. The chain is built from TRBV6-5 and TRBJ2-2, with TRBD1 identical over 10 bases. The V gene end was trimmed by 5 bases and the J gene end by 7 bases; junction bases not matched to a gene: 10. The germline gives CDR1 MNHEY, CDR2 SVGAGI. The CDR3 has 16 amino acids. The CDR3 DNA reads TGTGCCAGCAGTGCCGTCGGGACAGGGGCGGGCGGGGAGCTGTTTTTT. Translating it yields CASSAVGTGAGGELFF.

This clonotype has just a few counts. The chain joins TRBV20-1 to TRBJ2-7; D may be TRBD2 (5 bases). CDR3 length: 14 residues. The germline gives CDR1 DFQATT, CDR2 SNEGSKA (reference sequence). The V and J ends lost 1 base and 1 base respectively, with 11 bases between them. As DNA, the CDR3 is TGCAGTGCTAGAGGGCGCCCGGGGTCCTACGAGCAGTACTTC. It codes for CSARGRPGSYEQYF.

Written as DNA, the CDR3 is TGTGCCAGCAGTGATTACCAGGGGAGGAATGAAAAACTGTTTTTT. Amino acids: CASSDYQGRNEKLFF. The chain combines TRBV6-1 with TRBJ1-4; TRBD1 might be the D (6 bases). The V gene lost 3 bases and the J gene lost 5 bases, with 13 bases spanning the gap. The CDR3 consists of 15 residues. The V gene's germline CDR1 is MNHNS and CDR2 SASEGT.

The chain employs TRBV12-3 or TRBV12-4 and TRBJ2-7; D gene unclear. Trimming cost V 9 bases and J 2 bases, with 14 bases left between them. The CDR3 is 13 residues long. The CDR3 sequence is CASSPSEAYEQYF. CDR3 coding DNA: TGTGCCAGTAGCCCCAGTGAGGCCTACGAGCAGTACTTC.

This clonotype was picked up many times. The rearrangement joins TRBV28 to TRBJ2-1; 8 bases match TRBD1. This CDR3 contains 16 residues. Germline lookup yields CDR1 MDHEN and CDR2 SYDVKM. V shed 5 bases and J 2 bases; nucleotides not matched to a gene: 8. CDR3 nucleotides: TGTGCCAGCAGTCGACCGGACAGGGCTACCTACAATGAGCAGTTCTTC. Translating it yields CASSRPDRATYNEQFF.

In its sample, this clonotype was seen a few times. The chain joins TRBV5-1 to TRBJ2-1; TRBD2 aligns across 13 bases. Per germline, CDR1 SGHRS and CDR2 YFSETQ. V was clipped by 3 bases and J by 10 bases; unmatched bases: 4. The CDR3 has 14 residues. Here the CDR3 reads CASSSTSGGAEQFF. CDR3 in DNA: TGCGCCAGCAGCTCTACTAGCGGGGGGGCAGAGCAGTTCTTC.

The chain recombines TRBV3-1 with TRBJ1-1; D is uncertain. Germline V gives CDR1 LGHDT, CDR2 YNNKEL (reference sequence). The CDR3 consists of 12 residues. The V gene lost 1 base and the J gene lost 10 bases, with 10 bases spanning the gap. The CDR3 sequence: CASSQVERGAFF. The CDR3 DNA reads TGTGCCAGCAGCCAAGTGGAGAGAGGAGCTTTCTTT.

This clonotype showed up many times. The rearrangement links TRBV29-1 to TRBJ2-3; 8 positions match TRBD1. The length of the CDR3 is 16 residues. Per germline, CDR1 SQVTM and CDR2 ANQGSEA. The J segment lost 0 bases and the V segment lost 0 bases, leaving 5 bases of the junction unmatched. The DNA for the CDR3 is TGCAGCGTTGAAGACCCCCGGGACAGGAGCACAGATACGCAGTATTTT. It encodes CSVEDPRDRSTDTQYF.

The sample holds a few counts of this clonotype. The gene calls are TRBV9 and TRBJ2-5; a weak D match, TRBD2 (6 bases). Germline lookup yields CDR1 SGDLS and CDR2 YYNGEE. The CDR3 is 15 amino acids. V was shortened by 4 bases and J by 5 bases, with 18 bases between the two germline ends. CDR3 in DNA: TGTGCCAGCAGCACGGGACTCCAAGACGAGGAGACCCAGTACTTC. This translates into CASSTGLQDEETQYF.

The table lists this clonotype with a count of one. The gene calls are TRBV19 and TRBJ1-5; D is undetermined. From germline, CDR1 is LNHDA and CDR2 SQIVND (reference sequence). This CDR3 is 15 amino acids long. Trimming left V 8 bases short and J 7 bases short, with 21 bases between. The CDR3 is CASGRSTERFQPQHF. DNA of the CDR3: TGTGCCAGTGGGCGGTCGACTGAACGGTTCCAGCCCCAGCATTTT.

The chain couples TRBV7-3 to TRBJ1-1; 10 bases map to TRBD1. Germline CDR1 SGHTA, CDR2 FQGTGA. With 5 bases clipped from V and 1 base from J, the junction kept 19 bases outside the gene matches. CDR3 length: 20 amino acids. CDR3 loop: CASSGAIGRDRGPPNTEAFF. In DNA, the CDR3 is TGTGCCAGCAGCGGGGCAATCGGACGGGACAGGGGTCCTCCGAACACTGAAGCTTTCTTT.

This clonotype turned up a few times. This chain uses TRBV4-2 with TRBJ1-5; D unclear. Germline V gene sequence: CDR1 LGHNA, CDR2 YNFKEQ. The CDR3 contains 15 residues. V was shortened by 1 base and J by 0 bases, with 7 bases between the two germline ends. As DNA, the CDR3 is TGTGCCAGCAGCCAAGTTGGCCGTAGCAATCAGCCCCAGCATTTT. It is translated as CASSQVGRSNQPQHF.

This clonotype was observed a handful of times. The V gene is TRBV7-2, the J gene TRBJ2-1; tentatively, D is TRBD2 (7 bases). The CDR3 has 16 amino acids. Germline V gene sequence: CDR1 SGHTA, CDR2 FQGNSA. V was trimmed by 5 bases and J by 13 bases, leaving 27 bases between them. CDR3 sequence: CASSQRVWGGAVPQFF. The CDR3 DNA reads TGTGCCAGCAGCCAACGCGTATGGGGGGGGGCGGTCCCACAGTTCTTC. Drawing the rest from reference TRBV7-2 and TRBJ2-1, the complete variable domain is GAGVSQSPSNKVTEKGKDVELRCDPISGHTALYWYRQSLGQGLEFLIYFQGNSAPDKSGLPSDRFSAERTGGSVSTLTIQRTQQEDSAVYLCASSQRVWGGAVPQFFGPGTRLTVL.

The chain joins TRBV6-2 or TRBV6-3 to TRBJ2-7; 7 bases are a match to TRBD1. This CDR3 contains 15 residues. The J segment lost 3 bases and the V segment lost 2 bases, leaving 7 bases of the junction unmatched. Germline CDR1 and CDR2: MNHEY and SVGEGT. CDR3 bases: TGTGCCAGCAGTTACGGGGCCAGGGGGTTCTACGAGCAGTACTTC. As protein: CASSYGARGFYEQYF.

In DNA, the CDR3 is TGTGCCAGCCGCGAACTAGGTCGTCCCCCAGATACGCAGTATTTT. Translating gives CASRELGRPPDTQYF. The rearrangement joins TRBV21-1 to TRBJ2-3; the table's TRBD1 call for D was not verified on the DNA. TRBV21-1 is a documented pseudogene. CDR3 size: 15 residues.

This chain connects TRBV7-6 to TRBJ1-1; D perhaps matches TRBD1 (6 bases). V gave up 8 bases and J gave up 3 bases, with 13 bases separating them. The CDR3 loop spans 13 amino acids. Germline CDR1 reads SGHVS; CDR2 reads FNYEAQ. CDR3: CASASQGYTEAFF. For the CDR3, the DNA is TGTGCCAGCGCGTCACAGGGATACACTGAAGCTTTCTTT.

This clonotype was detected ten times or more. This chain links TRBV9 with TRBJ2-1; D may be TRBD1 or TRBD2 (6 bases each). Trimming removed 0 bases at V and 6 bases at J, with 13 bases between. The CDR3 loop spans 15 amino acids. Per germline, CDR1 SGDLS and CDR2 YYNGEE. CDR3 loop: CASSVGGGPSNEQFF. The CDR3 bases are TGTGCCAGCAGCGTAGGTGGGGGGCCTAGCAATGAGCAGTTCTTC.

The chain joins TRBV10-3 to TRBJ2-3; the match to TRBD2 covers 9 bases. Germline V CDR1 and CDR2: ENHRY, SYGVKD. The CDR3 extends over 14 amino acids. With V trimmed by 10 bases and J by 2 bases, 7 bases remained unmatched. This CDR3 is CATQAGGHTDTQYF. CDR3 nucleotide sequence: TGTGCCACACAAGCGGGGGGCCACACAGATACGCAGTATTTT.

This clonotype was detected only a few times. The rearrangement joins TRBV5-4 to TRBJ1-6; perhaps TRBD1 as D (5 bases). This CDR3 is 16 amino acids long. From germline, CDR1 is SGHNT and CDR2 YYREEE (reference sequence). The V end lost 4 bases, the J end lost 10 bases, and 21 bases lay between the germline ends. Here the CDR3 DNA reads TGTGCCAGCAGCGACGGTAGTGGCAGGGCAAGGTCACCCCTCCACTTT. Translation gives CASSDGSGRARSPLHF.

This clonotype was recorded at least ten times. This chain connects TRBV5-1 to TRBJ2-7; TRBD1 is a possible D gene (5 bases). V gave up 0 bases and J gave up 3 bases, with 10 bases separating them. This CDR3 has 14 amino acids. CDR1 is SGHRS and CDR2 is YFSETQ in the germline V gene. CDR3 DNA: TGCGCCAGCAGCTTGGCCACAGGCCACTACGAGCAGTACGTC. Translation gives CASSLATGHYEQYV.

This clonotype has ten or more counts. The chain is built from TRBV7-2 and TRBJ2-5; D is perhaps TRBD1 (5 bases). Germline V gene sequence: CDR1 SGHTA, CDR2 FQGNSA. Trimming shortened V by 0 bases and J by 0 bases, and 11 bases separated the two germline ends. The CDR3 covers 16 residues. CDR3 sequence reads: CASSLAKGLDQETQYF. CDR3 coding DNA: TGTGCCAGCAGCTTAGCGAAGGGGCTGGACCAAGAGACCCAGTACTTC.

The chain links TRBV11-2 to TRBJ1-3, with D tentatively TRBD1 (5 bases). The V end lost 6 bases, the J end lost 0 bases, and 12 bases lay between the germline ends. The CDR3 sequence is 15 residues long. Germline V gives CDR1 SGHAT, CDR2 FQNNGV. The CDR3 nucleotides are TGTGCCAGCAGAGGGGCCCTCGGCTCTGGAAACACCATATATTTT. It specifies CASRGALGSGNTIYF.

The sample holds many counts of this clonotype. The rearrangement uses TRBV7-2 and TRBJ2-4; the match to TRBD1 covers 9 bases. CDR1 is SGHTA, CDR2 FQGNSA, per germline. V gave up 5 bases and J gave up 7 bases; unmatched junction bases: 3. The CDR3 is made up of 13 amino acids. Here the CDR3 DNA reads TGTGCCAGCAGCACCGGACAGGGGAACATTCAGTACTTC. Protein sequence: CASSTGQGNIQYF. The full variable domain, its missing parts supplied by reference TRBV7-2 and TRBJ2-4, is GAGVSQSPSNKVTEKGKDVELRCDPISGHTALYWYRQSLGQGLEFLIYFQGNSAPDKSGLPSDRFSAERTGGSVSTLTIQRTQQEDSAVYLCASSTGQGNIQYFGAGTRLSVL.

V gene TRBV12-5 combines with J gene TRBJ2-7; tentatively, D is TRBD1 (6 bases). Germline values: CDR1 LGHNT, CDR2 FRNRAP. The CDR3 consists of 13 residues. Trimming removed 5 bases at V and 1 base at J, with 9 bases between. The CDR3 DNA is TGTGCTAGTGGTCGTACAGGGTCCTACGAGCAGTACTTC. Translation gives CASGRTGSYEQYF. Complete variable domain (other parts from reference TRBV12-5 and TRBJ2-7): DARVTQTPRHKVTEMGQEVTMRCQPILGHNTVFWYRQTMMQGLELLAYFRNRAPLDDSGMPKDRFSAEMPDATLATLKIQPSEPRDSAVYFCASGRTGSYEQYFGPGTRLTVT.